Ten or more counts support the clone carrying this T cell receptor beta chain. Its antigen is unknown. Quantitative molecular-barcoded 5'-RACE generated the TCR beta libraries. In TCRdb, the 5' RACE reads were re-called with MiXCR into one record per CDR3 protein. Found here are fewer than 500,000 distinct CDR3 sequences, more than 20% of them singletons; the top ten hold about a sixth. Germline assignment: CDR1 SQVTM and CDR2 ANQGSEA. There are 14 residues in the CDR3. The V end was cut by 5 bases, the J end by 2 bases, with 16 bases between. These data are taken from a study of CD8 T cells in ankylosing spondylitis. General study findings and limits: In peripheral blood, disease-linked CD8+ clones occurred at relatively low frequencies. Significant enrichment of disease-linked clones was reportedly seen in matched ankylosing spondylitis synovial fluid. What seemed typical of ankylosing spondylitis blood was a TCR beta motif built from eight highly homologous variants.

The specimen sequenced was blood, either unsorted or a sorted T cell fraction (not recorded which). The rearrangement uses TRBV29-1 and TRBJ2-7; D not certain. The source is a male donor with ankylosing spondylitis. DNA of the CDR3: TGCAGCGTTCTCAAACGGGTGGATACCTACGAGCAGTACTTC. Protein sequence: CSVLKRVDTYEQYF.